This record covers a single T cell receptor (beta chain). What it recognizes is unknown. Use of 60 Vbeta and 13 Jbeta primers characterized the PCR. This table comes from immunoSEQ multiplex PCR, and its TCRdb copy is limited to in-frame clones, with some not included. The sample holds 200,000 or so clones, approximately 78% seen once. The source of the sample is a study of cytomegalovirus exposure and HLA in healthy donors. Findings and limits, study-wide: A previous analysis found most TCR beta V segments productive roughly 87% or roughly 30% of the time.

This CDR3 has 15 residues. Trimming left V 4 bases short and J 4 bases short, with 14 bases between. Germline V CDR1 and CDR2: ENHRY, SYGVKD. The origin of this receptor is a woman aged 45 to 65 in good health and CMV-seropositive. The specimen sequenced was PBMCs. The chain employs TRBV10-3 and TRBJ2-1; no definite D call. DNA for the CDR3: TGTGCCATCAGTGCCGGAGTTCTCGTTTACAATGAGCAGTTCTTC. This translates into CAISAGVLVYNEQFF.